This entry lists 30 T cell receptor beta chains sequenced from one sample in a study of molecular identifiers for immune sequencing clone quantification. MiXCR, applied by TCRdb to the PCR reads, yields one record per CDR3 protein. The sample yields some 320,000 distinct CDR3 sequences, about 21% seen once. Sequenced sample: naive CD8+ T cells from blood, with Jurkat cell RNA spiked in. Subset noted: FACS-sorted CD8+CD4-CCR7+CD45RA+ naive T cells. The source is a human donor in good health. Some libraries in this study had Jurkat cell RNA spiked in.

This clonotype was detected ten times or more. The chain joins TRBV29-1 to TRBJ1-3; D call uncertain. The CDR3 loop spans 11 amino acids. V lost 3 bases and J lost 5, with 5 bases in between. Germline CDR1 reads SQVTM; CDR2 reads ANQGSEA. CDR3: CSVDSRNTIYF. The DNA for the CDR3 is TGCAGCGTTGATAGTCGAAACACCATATATTTT.

This clonotype was found many times. The rearrangement links TRBV11-2 to TRBJ2-1; the D is unclear. The CDR3 contains 12 residues. Germline V gene sequence: CDR1 SGHAT, CDR2 FQNNGV. The V end was cut by 5 bases, the J end by 9 bases, with 11 bases between. The CDR3 nucleotides are TGTGCCAGCAGCCCCCCCTTCGGTGAGCAGTTCTTC. The encoded protein is CASSPPFGEQFF.

As to this clonotype: Since no conserved phenylalanine or tryptophan closes the CDR3, a read error is the likely cause. This chain connects TRBV7-2 to TRBJ2-5; D perhaps matches TRBD2 (5 bases). Deletions cut 2 bases from V and 3 bases from J, with 7 bases between. The germline V gene has CDR1 SGHTA and CDR2 FQGNSA. The CDR3 has 13 residues. CDR3 in amino acids: CASSLLGEETQYL. The CDR3, as DNA: TGTGCCAGCAGCTTATTGGGAGAAGAGACCCAGTACCTC.

This clonotype was counted only a few times. The gene calls are TRBV6-2 or TRBV6-3 and TRBJ2-7; perhaps TRBD2 as D (5 bases). Germline CDR1 is MNHEY and CDR2 is SVGEGT. V was trimmed by 2 bases and J by 3 bases, leaving 14 bases between them. This CDR3 region has 15 residues. As DNA, the CDR3 is TGTGCCAGCAGTTACGGTCCGGGGATGGGCTACGAGCAGTACTTC. It yields the protein CASSYGPGMGYEQYF.

This clonotype was found many times. The chain has TRBV18 and TRBJ2-2; D call uncertain. The germline V gene encodes CDR1 KGHSH and CDR2 LQKENI. V lost 3 bases, J lost 6 bases, and 14 bases lay in between. The CDR3 spans 15 residues. The CDR3 bases are TGTGCCAGCTCACCGAGGATCCCCACACCCGGGGAGCTGTTTTTT. This encodes CASSPRIPTPGELFF. Drawing the rest from reference TRBV18 and TRBJ2-2, the complete variable domain is NAGVMQNPRHLVRRRGQEARLRCSPMKGHSHVYWYRQLPEEGLKFMVYLQKENIIDESGMPKERFSAEFPKEGPSILRIQQVVRGDSAAYFCASSPRIPTPGELFFGEGSRLTVL.

Concerning this clonotype itself: A much larger clone sits a single nucleotide away, making a read error possible. This chain connects TRBV20-1 to TRBJ2-7; TRBD2 might be the D (5 bases). The CDR3 is 15 residues long. The germline V gene has CDR1 DFQATT and CDR2 SNEGSKA (reference sequence). CDR3 nucleotide sequence: TGCAGTGTTAGAGATTCCCCGGGAAGCTCCTACGAGCAGTACTTC. Translated: CSVRDSPGSSYEQYF.

The table lists this clonotype with many counts. This chain connects TRBV29-1 to TRBJ2-3; D is ambiguous. Looked up from germline, CDR1 is SQVTM and CDR2 is ANQGSEA. Trimming removed 2 bases from V and 6 bases from J, with 9 bases in between. This CDR3 is built from 12 residues. In DNA form, the CDR3 reads TGCAGCGTTGAACAGATCGCCGATACGCAGTATTTT. Amino acids: CSVEQIADTQYF.

This clonotype came up many times. The CDR3 sequence is CASSEGYWEAEQYF. The CDR3 nucleotides are TGTGCCAGCAGTGAAGGGTACTGGGAAGCAGAGCAGTACTTC. J is TRBJ2-7 and V is TRBV2, with D hard to call. The CDR3 has 14 amino acids. CDR1 is SNHLY and CDR2 is FYNNEI in the germline V gene. V was shortened by 1 base and J by 7 bases, with 14 bases between the two germline ends.

As to this clonotype: This may arise from a read error, as a much more abundant clone is one base away. The chain carries TRBV12-3 or TRBV12-4 and TRBJ2-5; possibly TRBD2 for D (6 bases). This CDR3 contains 15 residues. DNA of the CDR3: TGTGCCAGCAGAAGAATCCGGGACTCCCAAGGGACCCAGTACTTC. It codes for CASRRIRDSQGTQYF.

A note on this clonotype: A much larger clone differs by one base, so this may be a read error. The chain employs TRBV5-5 and TRBJ2-7; TRBD1 is a possible D gene (5 bases). V gave up 1 base and J gave up 3 bases, with 8 bases separating them. The CDR3 contains 13 residues. Germline CDR1 is SGHKS and CDR2 is YYEKEE (reference sequence). CDR3 sequence reads: CASSLSRVYEQYF. The CDR3 DNA sequence: TGTGCCAGCAGCTTGAGCAGGGTCTACGAGCAGTACTTC.

This clonotype was recorded many times. CDR3 DNA sequence: TGCGCCAGCAGCTTCGAGGGGGCCGCTACAGATACGCAGTATTTT. The encoded protein is CASSFEGAATDTQYF. V usage is TRBV5-1 and J usage is TRBJ2-3; TRBD1 matches 7 bases. This CDR3 has 15 amino acids. CDR1 and CDR2 from the germline V gene are SGHRS and YFSETQ. The V gene end was trimmed by 2 bases and the J gene end by 3 bases; junction bases not matched to a gene: 6.

This clonotype was seen more than once but under ten times. The V gene is TRBV2, the J gene TRBJ2-7, with 7 nucleotides matching TRBD1. The V gene end was trimmed by 7 bases and the J gene end by 7 bases; junction bases not matched to a gene: 7. Germline V gene lookup returns CDR1 SNHLY and CDR2 FYNNEI. The CDR3 consists of 12 residues. In nucleotides, the CDR3 is TGTGCCAGCATTCAGGGACAGCGGGAGCAGTACTTC. This encodes CASIQGQREQYF.

Comment on this clonotype: A much more abundant neighbour one base away suggests this may be a read error. The chain carries TRBV7-9 and TRBJ2-1, with D perhaps TRBD2 (6 bases). CDR3 size: 15 residues. CDR1 SEHNR and CDR2 FQNEAQ come from the germline V gene (reference sequence). The CDR3: CASGLGEVGYNEQFF. The CDR3 nucleotides are TGTGCCAGCGGCTTAGGGGAGGTGGGGTACAATGAGCAGTTCTTC. The full variable domain, its missing parts supplied by reference TRBV7-9 and TRBJ2-1, is DTGVSQNPRHKITKRGQNVTFRCDPISEHNRLYWYRQTLGQGPEFLTYFQNEAQLEKSRLLSDRFSAERPKGSFSTLEIQRTEQGDSAMYLCASGLGEVGYNEQFFGPGTRLTVL.

This clonotype was recorded at least ten times. The chain recombines TRBV6-4 with TRBJ1-1; the D is unclear. The CDR3 is 13 amino acids. Deletions cut 4 bases from V and 3 bases from J, with 9 bases between. Germline V gives CDR1 MRHNA, CDR2 SNTAGT. CDR3 sequence reads: CASSVRPDTEAFF. The CDR3 nucleotides are TGTGCCAGCAGTGTACGTCCGGACACTGAAGCTTTCTTT.

As for this clonotype: A much bigger clone sits one base away, suggesting this may be a read error. The chain is built from TRBV6-2 or TRBV6-3 and TRBJ1-1; unclear D gene. Germline CDR1 is MNHEY and CDR2 is SVGEGT. The CDR3 extends over 14 amino acids. CDR3 amino acids: CASSYFWENTEPFF. The CDR3 DNA sequence: TGTGCCAGCAGTTACTTTTGGGAGAACACTGAACCTTTCTTT.

This clonotype was seen many times. CDR3 residues: CASSSGHLSYEQYF. For the CDR3, the DNA is TGCGCCAGCAGCTCAGGCCATCTCTCCTACGAGCAGTACTTC. The chain has TRBV5-1 and TRBJ2-7; D ambiguous. V shed 3 bases and J shed 0 bases, with 10 bases lying between them. CDR3 length equals 14 residues. Germline V lookup: CDR1 SGHRS, CDR2 YFSETQ.

There are many counts of this clonotype. J is TRBJ1-1 and V is TRBV29-1; the D gene is possibly TRBD1 (5 bases). Germline V gene sequence: CDR1 SQVTM, CDR2 ANQGSEA. The V end was cut by 5 bases, the J end by 5 bases, with 12 bases between. This CDR3 contains 12 residues. The CDR3 here is CSVWGGGTEAFF. The CDR3 nucleotides are TGCAGCGTTTGGGGTGGGGGGACTGAAGCTTTCTTT.

The genes are TRBV20-1 and TRBJ2-1, with 12 bases matching TRBD2. J was trimmed by 7 bases and V by 5 bases; bases with no gene match: 6. CDR3 length: 14 amino acids. Germline-derived CDR1 and CDR2 are DFQATT and SNEGSKA (reference sequence). CDR3: CSAPGLAGFNEQFF. For the CDR3, the DNA is TGCAGTGCTCCCGGACTAGCGGGATTTAATGAGCAGTTCTTC.

The V gene is TRBV4-3, the J gene TRBJ1-4, with 7 nucleotides matching TRBD1. The germline V gene has CDR1 LGHNA and CDR2 YSLEER. Losses at the gene ends were 5 bases for V and 1 base for J; bases not matched to a gene: 7. This CDR3 has 16 residues. The CDR3 loop reads CASSGDRGLTNEKLFF. CDR3 nucleotide sequence: TGCGCCAGCAGCGGGGACAGAGGATTAACTAATGAAAAACTGTTTTTT.

The V call is TRBV27, the J call TRBJ2-1; D remains ambiguous. Germline-derived CDR1 and CDR2 are MNHEY and SMNVEV (reference sequence). The CDR3 loop spans 16 amino acids. Trimming removed 7 bases at V and 6 bases at J, with 22 bases between. The CDR3 DNA reads as TGTGCCAGCAACCCCGTAGGCCCTAGTCCCGCCAATGAGCAGTTCTTC. Encoded protein: CASNPVGPSPANEQFF.

This clonotype was picked up many times. The chain recombines TRBV12-3 or TRBV12-4 with TRBJ1-5; D is undetermined. This CDR3 comprises 13 residues. V was trimmed by 6 bases and J by 1 base, leaving 7 bases between them. The DNA for the CDR3 is TGTGCCAGCAGCCCGGTGAGCAATCAGCCCCAGCATTTT. Translation gives CASSPVSNQPQHF.

This clonotype was observed many times. The chain is built from TRBV9 and TRBJ2-1; perhaps D is TRBD1 or TRBD2 (5 bases each). The CDR3 consists of 17 residues. Germline V gene sequence: CDR1 SGDLS, CDR2 YYNGEE. Trimming pared 0 bases from V and 0 bases from J, leaving 13 bases between. The CDR3 region is CASSVGDGLSSYNEQFF. The DNA of the CDR3 is TGTGCCAGCAGCGTAGGGGACGGATTGAGCTCCTACAATGAGCAGTTCTTC.

This clonotype turned up a few times. The V and J genes are TRBV4-3 and TRBJ2-3, with 15 bases aligning to TRBD2. J was trimmed by 1 base and V by 9 bases; bases with no gene match: 8. The CDR3 spans 17 residues. Per the germline V gene, CDR1 is LGHNA and CDR2 is YSLEER. For the CDR3, the DNA is TGCGCCAGTGCCGGACTAGCGGGGGGGTCAGGCACAGATACGCAGTATTTT. As protein: CASAGLAGGSGTDTQYF.

This clonotype has at least ten counts. The chain couples TRBV7-2 to TRBJ2-1, with 12 bases lining up with TRBD2. V gave up 5 bases and J gave up 0 bases; unmatched junction bases: 5. Germline values: CDR1 SGHTA, CDR2 FQGNSA. The CDR3 contains 17 residues. CDR3 in DNA: TGTGCCAGCAGCCCCGGACTAGCGGGGAGCTCCTACAATGAGCAGTTCTTC. Its translation is CASSPGLAGSSYNEQFF.

This clonotype was recorded at least ten times. J is TRBJ1-1 and V is TRBV7-9; D may be TRBD1 (6 bases). Deletions cut 6 bases from V and 6 bases from J, with 11 bases between. Germline loops: CDR1 SEHNR, CDR2 FQNEAQ (reference sequence). CDR3 length: 12 residues. This CDR3 reads CASRINRAEAFF. The CDR3 DNA reads as TGTGCCAGCAGGATAAACAGGGCTGAAGCTTTCTTT.

This clonotype was recorded at least ten times. The chain joins TRBV7-2 to TRBJ1-1; no definite D call. V shed 5 bases and J shed 3 bases, with 4 bases lying between them. Per germline, CDR1 SGHTA and CDR2 FQGNSA. This CDR3 is 11 amino acids long. For the CDR3, the DNA is TGTGCCAGCAGCGAACACACTGAAGCTTTCTTT. Translating it yields CASSEHTEAFF.

In the case of this clonotype: A much larger clone differs from this one at a single base, so this may be a read error. The V gene is TRBV29-1, the J gene TRBJ2-7; D ambiguous. CDR3 size: 12 residues. The germline V gene encodes CDR1 SQVTM and CDR2 ANQGSEA. Trimming removed 2 bases at V and 7 bases at J, with 12 bases between. The CDR3 sequence: CSVENVVREQYF. CDR3 bases: TGCAGCGTTGAAAACGTGGTGAGGGAGCAGTACTTC.

Ten or more counts support this clonotype. The chain combines TRBV27 with TRBJ2-7; possible D gene TRBD2, 6 bases. Looked up from germline, CDR1 is MNHEY and CDR2 is SMNVEV (reference sequence). With 4 bases removed from V and 3 bases from J, the gap between germline ends came to 10 bases. This CDR3 is built from 13 residues. The CDR3 nucleotides read TGTGCCAGCAGTTGGAGGGCCCTCTACGAGCAGTACTTC. As protein: CASSWRALYEQYF.

The chain links TRBV7-9 to TRBJ1-3; perhaps TRBD1 as D (5 bases). Trimming took off 2 bases at V and 0 bases at J, with 11 bases between the two ends. The CDR3 has 16 residues. The V gene's germline CDR1 is SEHNR and CDR2 FQNEAQ (reference sequence). CDR3 in amino acids: CASSLIEGTSGNTIYF. CDR3 DNA sequence: TGTGCCAGCAGCTTAATCGAAGGGACCTCTGGAAACACCATATATTTT. The whole variable domain, remainder taken from reference TRBV7-9 and TRBJ1-3, is DTGVSQNPRHKITKRGQNVTFRCDPISEHNRLYWYRQTLGQGPEFLTYFQNEAQLEKSRLLSDRFSAERPKGSFSTLEIQRTEQGDSAMYLCASSLIEGTSGNTIYFGEGSWLTVV.

V is TRBV10-3 and J is TRBJ2-3; no reliable D call. V lost 6 bases, J lost 3 bases, and 13 bases lay in between. The CDR3 has 14 amino acids. CDR1 and CDR2 from the germline V gene are ENHRY and SYGVKD. DNA of the CDR3: TGTGCCATCAGCCCACAGAGGCCGACAGATACGCAGTATTTT. Translating gives CAISPQRPTDTQYF.